What follows are 14 T cell receptor beta chains derived from one specimen sequenced in a study of early T cells in non-severe SARS-CoV-2 infection. Each CDR3 protein is one row after TCRdb ran MiXCR on the 5' RACE reads. Altogether some 38,000 distinct CDR3 sequences are present, less than 5% being singletons, with the ten largest covering over 8%. The specimen was whole blood. Every receptor here comes from an adult who was a healthcare worker with PCR-confirmed SARS-CoV-2 infection or an uninfected control (not recorded which).

Ten or more counts support this clonotype. The CDR3 reads CASTRGGGNQPQHF. CDR3 coding DNA: TGTGCCAGCACCCGTGGGGGGGGCAATCAGCCCCAGCATTTT. The rearrangement joins TRBV12-3 or TRBV12-4 to TRBJ1-5; weak D call: TRBD1 (5 bases). Trimming cost V 7 bases and J 2 bases, with 12 bases left between them. This CDR3 is built from 14 residues.

The chain uses TRBV4-2 and TRBJ1-1, with D perhaps TRBD1 (5 bases). Trimming took 1 base from V and 5 from J, leaving 14 bases between them. Germline values: CDR1 LGHNA, CDR2 YNFKEQ. The CDR3 sequence is 15 residues long. CDR3: CASSQAWGVGTEAFF. The CDR3 DNA is TGTGCCAGCAGCCAAGCGTGGGGGGTAGGTACTGAAGCTTTCTTT.

This clonotype has at least ten counts. The V gene is TRBV6-2 or TRBV6-3, the J gene TRBJ1-1; 7 nucleotides match TRBD1. CDR1 and CDR2 from the germline V gene are MNHEY and SVGEGT. The CDR3 spans 14 residues. The ends lost 6 bases at V and 0 bases at J; junction bases unmatched: 4. The CDR3 region has the DNA TGTGCCAGCAGAAGGGACAGCTTGAACACTGAAGCTTTCTTT. Its translation is CASRRDSLNTEAFF.

In this sample, this clonotype turned up many times. The chain has TRBV7-9 and TRBJ1-6; perhaps TRBD1 as D (5 bases). The V end was cut by 5 bases, the J end by 7 bases, with 15 bases between. CDR1 is SEHNR, CDR2 FQNEAQ, per germline (reference sequence). CDR3 size: 15 residues. The CDR3 nucleotides are TGTGCCAGCAGCCCCGAGACAGTCAGAAATTCACCCCTCCACTTT. It specifies CASSPETVRNSPLHF.

This clonotype was counted many times. The CDR3 DNA is TGTGCCACCAGTGATTCAGGGGGACTTAGCAATCAGCCCCAGCATTTT. It codes for CATSDSGGLSNQPQHF. This chain joins TRBV24-1 and TRBJ1-5, with 7 bases matching TRBD1. The germline V gene encodes CDR1 KGHDR and CDR2 SFDVKD. The CDR3 totals 16 residues. The V segment lost 2 bases and the J segment 0 bases; nucleotides outside the gene matches: 3.

This clonotype was recorded many times. The rearrangement uses TRBV5-4 and TRBJ2-3; 10 nucleotides line up with TRBD2. The CDR3 sequence is 15 residues long. V gave up 4 bases and J gave up 0 bases; unmatched junction bases: 2. From germline, CDR1 is SGHNT and CDR2 YYREEE (reference sequence). The CDR3 region is CASSPSGRSTDTQYF. The CDR3 DNA follows: TGTGCCAGCAGCCCTAGCGGGAGAAGCACAGATACGCAGTATTTT.

This clonotype occurred many times. The gene calls are TRBV29-1 and TRBJ2-7; D is perhaps TRBD1 or TRBD2 (5 bases each). Germline V lookup: CDR1 SQVTM, CDR2 ANQGSEA. The CDR3 contains 17 residues. V lost 0 bases and J lost 2, with 20 bases in between. The CDR3 region is CSVEDRSSEGPAYEQYF. The CDR3 nucleotides read TGCAGCGTTGAAGATCGGTCGTCCGAGGGGCCCGCCTACGAGCAGTACTTC.

This clonotype was found many times. This chain joins TRBV20-1 and TRBJ1-2, with a tentative D call TRBD1 (5 bases). Per the germline V gene, CDR1 is DFQATT and CDR2 is SNEGSKA (reference sequence). This CDR3 is 13 amino acids long. Between the trimmed V and J ends, which lost 1 base and 3 bases, there was a span of 9 bases. The CDR3 DNA reads as TGCAGTGCTAGAGCAGGGTCAGACTATGGCTACACCTTC. It encodes CSARAGSDYGYTF.

Ten or more counts support this clonotype. This chain uses TRBV6-5 with TRBJ2-5; D remains unclear. The germline V gene has CDR1 MNHEY and CDR2 SVGAGI. The V end was cut by 6 bases, the J end by 4 bases, with 18 bases between. The CDR3 covers 15 residues. The CDR3 nucleotides are TGTGCCAGCAGACCCCGTCGGGCGGCCGGAGAGACCCAGTACTTC. Its translation: CASRPRRAAGETQYF.

This clonotype appeared many times. Here the CDR3 reads CASSQGQDTDTQYF. The CDR3 coding sequence is TGTGCCAGCAGCCAGGGCCAAGACACAGATACGCAGTATTTT. The genes are TRBV7-9 and TRBJ2-3; maybe TRBD1 (5 bases). The CDR3 length is 14 residues. Germline loops: CDR1 SEHNR, CDR2 FQNEAQ (reference sequence). With 5 bases removed from V and 2 bases from J, the gap between germline ends came to 11 bases.

This clonotype came up many times. The chain recombines TRBV29-1 with TRBJ1-2; a weak D match, TRBD1 (5 bases). Looked up from germline, CDR1 is SQVTM and CDR2 is ANQGSEA. Trimming left V 5 bases short and J 4 bases short, with 11 bases between. This CDR3 is built from 12 residues. The CDR3 reads CSVTREGYGYTF. The CDR3 nucleotides are TGCAGCGTTACCAGGGAGGGCTATGGCTACACCTTC.

This clonotype was observed many times. The chain combines TRBV5-1 with TRBJ2-1; the match to TRBD2 covers 7 bases. There are 13 residues in the CDR3. The V and J ends lost 3 bases and 8 bases, in that order; junction bases with no gene match: 5. The germline gives CDR1 SGHRS, CDR2 YFSETQ. CDR3 nucleotides: TGCGCCAGCAGCTATACTAGCGTAGATGAGCAGTTCTTC. This gives the protein CASSYTSVDEQFF.

This clonotype showed up many times. The chain links TRBV18 to TRBJ2-2; 7 nucleotides line up with TRBD1. The CDR3 is 17 amino acids. Looked up from germline, CDR1 is KGHSH and CDR2 is LQKENI. Trimming took 1 base from V and 2 from J; bases not matched to a gene: 7. The CDR3 loop reads CASSPHRQGPNTGELFF. CDR3 nucleotide sequence: TGTGCCAGCTCACCACATCGACAGGGCCCTAACACCGGGGAGCTGTTTTTT.

This clonotype was picked up many times. The chain couples TRBV9 to TRBJ2-1; the match to TRBD2 covers 8 bases. Germline lookup yields CDR1 SGDLS and CDR2 YYNGEE. With 3 bases clipped from V and 7 bases from J, the junction kept 3 bases outside the gene matches. This CDR3 spans 13 amino acids. The CDR3 protein is CASSARLANEQFF. In DNA form, the CDR3 reads TGTGCCAGCAGCGCCAGACTAGCGAATGAGCAGTTCTTC. Complete variable domain (other parts from reference TRBV9 and TRBJ2-1): DSGVTQTPKHLITATGQRVTLRCSPRSGDLSVYWYQQSLDQGLQFLIQYYNGEERAKGNILERFSAQQFPDLHSELNLSSLELGDSALYFCASSARLANEQFFGPGTRLTVL.